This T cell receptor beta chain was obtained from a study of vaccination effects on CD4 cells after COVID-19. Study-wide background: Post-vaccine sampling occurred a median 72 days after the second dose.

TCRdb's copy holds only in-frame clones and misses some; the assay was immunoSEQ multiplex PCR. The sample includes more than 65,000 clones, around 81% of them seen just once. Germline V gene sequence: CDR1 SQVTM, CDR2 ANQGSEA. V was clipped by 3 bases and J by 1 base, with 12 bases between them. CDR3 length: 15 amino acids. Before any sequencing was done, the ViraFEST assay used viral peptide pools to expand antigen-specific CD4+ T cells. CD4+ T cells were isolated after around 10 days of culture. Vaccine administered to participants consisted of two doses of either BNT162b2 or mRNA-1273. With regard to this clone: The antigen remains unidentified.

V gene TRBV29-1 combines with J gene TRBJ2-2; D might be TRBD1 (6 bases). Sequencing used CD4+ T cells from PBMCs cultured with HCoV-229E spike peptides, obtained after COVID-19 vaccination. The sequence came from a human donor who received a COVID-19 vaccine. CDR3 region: CSVEFAGVNTGELFF. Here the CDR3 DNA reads TGCAGCGTTGAGTTCGCAGGGGTGAACACCGGGGAGCTGTTTTTT.